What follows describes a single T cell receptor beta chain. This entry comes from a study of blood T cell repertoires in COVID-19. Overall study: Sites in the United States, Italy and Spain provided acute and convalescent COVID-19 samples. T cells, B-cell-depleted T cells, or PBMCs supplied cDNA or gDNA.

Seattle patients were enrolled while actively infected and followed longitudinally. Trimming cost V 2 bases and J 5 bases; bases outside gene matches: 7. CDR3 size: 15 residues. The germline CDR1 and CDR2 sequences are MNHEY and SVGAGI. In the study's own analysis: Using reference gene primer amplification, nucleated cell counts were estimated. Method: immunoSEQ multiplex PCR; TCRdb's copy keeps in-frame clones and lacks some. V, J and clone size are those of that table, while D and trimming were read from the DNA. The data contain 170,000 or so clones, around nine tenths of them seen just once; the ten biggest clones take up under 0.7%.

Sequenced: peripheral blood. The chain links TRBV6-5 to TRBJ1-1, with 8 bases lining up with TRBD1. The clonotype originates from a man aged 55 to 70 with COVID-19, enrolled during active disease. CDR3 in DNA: TGTGCCAGCAGTTACGGTCACAGGGGGAGGACTGAAGCTTTCTTT. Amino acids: CASSYGHRGRTEAFF.